Sequencing of this TCR beta chain was carried out in a study of blood T cell repertoires in COVID-19. Study context: Nucleic acid was either cDNA or gDNA, and it came from T cells, B-cell-depleted T cells, or PBMCs.

CDR3 size: 16 residues. Germline V gives CDR1 MNHEY, CDR2 SVGAGI. V dropped 0 bases and J dropped 0 bases, with 8 bases sitting between them. The Seattle site enrolled patients during active infection and followed them longitudinally. TCRdb's table, derived via immunoSEQ multiplex PCR, lists solely in-frame clones and lacks some. The sample gives a few hundred thousand clones, under 90% of which show up once; roughly 11% is in the top ten. Specimen: peripheral blood. The chain has TRBV6-5 and TRBJ2-2, with unresolved D. The sequence derives from a woman between 25 and 40 years old with COVID-19, enrolled during active disease. This chain's CDR3 is CASSYSESANTGELFF. The CDR3 DNA reads TGTGCCAGCAGTTACTCGGAGTCGGCGAACACCGGGGAGCTGTTTTTT.